The 8 T cell receptor beta chains below come from one sample, sequenced in a study of Graves' ophthalmopathy and Graves' hyperthyroidism. The authors amplified TCR beta CDR3 regions, and they did so from RNA transcripts for repertoire sequencing. Amplification began with first-round RT-PCR using HTBI primers, then second-round multiplex PCR was performed. Via MiXCR, TCRdb re-called the multiplex PCR reads, giving one row per CDR3 protein. The top ten clones hold about 4% of a sample with 580,000 or so distinct CDR3 sequences, 35% to 45% of them seen once. The sequencing sample was made of peripheral blood or thyroid tissue (not recorded which). The receptors here all came from an adult man with Graves' hyperthyroidism.

This clonotype was counted ten times or more. V usage is TRBV7-2 and J usage is TRBJ2-7; no reliable D call. The ends were cut back, 4 bases at V and 3 bases at J, with 10 bases in the middle. The CDR3 covers 13 residues. Per germline, CDR1 SGHTA and CDR2 FQGNSA. The CDR3 sequence is CASSWAVFYEQYF. CDR3 DNA: TGTGCCAGCAGCTGGGCAGTCTTCTACGAGCAGTACTTC.

As concerns this clonotype: A junction boundary mismatches the germline segment, possibly from a read error. This chain joins TRBV29-1 and TRBJ2-6, with a weak D call TRBD1 (6 bases). Germline-derived CDR1 and CDR2 are SQVTM and ANQGSEA. The CDR3 runs to 15 residues. The CDR3 here is CSVQDGTSGANVLTF. DNA for the CDR3: TGCAGCGTTCAAGACGGGACATCTGGGGCCAACGTCCTGACTTTC.

The chain uses TRBV29-1 and TRBJ1-1, with 10 bases aligning to TRBD1. CDR1 and CDR2 (germline): SQVTM, ANQGSEA. V shed 7 bases, J shed 5 bases, and the junction held 4 bases outside the gene matches. The length of the CDR3 is 12 residues. The CDR3 loop reads CSGDRGRTEAFF. The CDR3 DNA reads as TGCAGCGGGGACAGGGGAAGAACTGAAGCTTTCTTT.

V gene TRBV28 combines with J gene TRBJ1-2; 8 nucleotides align to TRBD1. Germline V gene sequence: CDR1 MDHEN, CDR2 SYDVKM. V trimming: 7 bases; J trimming: 0 bases; junction bases outside the gene matches: 16. There are 18 residues in the CDR3. CDR3 nucleotide sequence: TGTGCCAGCACCAATGAGTGGGACAGGTACGCCACTAACTATGGCTACACCTTC. Residues: CASTNEWDRYATNYGYTF.

The chain employs TRBV19 and TRBJ2-7; tentative D call: TRBD1 (6 bases). CDR1 and CDR2 from the germline V gene are LNHDA and SQIVND (reference sequence). The CDR3 has 13 residues. Trimming left V 6 bases short and J 5 bases short, with 14 bases between. CDR3 sequence (DNA): TGTGCCAGTAGAGGAGACAGGATCGACGAGCAGTACTTC. This sequence encodes CASRGDRIDEQYF.

This clonotype came up many times. This sequence joins TRBV7-9 and TRBJ2-2; D unresolved. Looked up from germline, CDR1 is SEHNR and CDR2 is FQNEAQ (reference sequence). Trimming pared 4 bases from V and 8 bases from J, leaving 8 bases between. This CDR3 has 12 residues. The CDR3 is CASSSSPGELFF. DNA for the CDR3: TGTGCCAGCAGCTCCTCTCCTGGGGAGCTGTTTTTT.

This clonotype was picked up a small number of times. This chain uses TRBV7-6 with TRBJ2-1; the match to TRBD2 covers 8 bases. Trimming at V came to 1 base and at J to 10 bases, leaving 3 bases not matched to a gene. CDR3 size: 13 residues. Germline V CDR1 and CDR2: SGHVS, FNYEAQ. The CDR3 is CASSLGSGREQFF. CDR3 coding DNA: TGTGCCAGCAGCTTAGGAAGCGGGAGAGAGCAGTTCTTC.

This clonotype was detected ten times or more. This rearrangement joins TRBV20-1 to TRBJ1-2; D remains ambiguous. Trimming pared 5 bases from V and 2 bases from J, leaving 18 bases between. The CDR3 has 15 residues. CDR1 is DFQATT and CDR2 is SNEGSKA in the germline V gene (reference sequence). CDR3 nucleotides: TGCAGTGCTCGACCCCTCGGACGGATGAACTATGGCTACACCTTC. It yields the protein CSARPLGRMNYGYTF.